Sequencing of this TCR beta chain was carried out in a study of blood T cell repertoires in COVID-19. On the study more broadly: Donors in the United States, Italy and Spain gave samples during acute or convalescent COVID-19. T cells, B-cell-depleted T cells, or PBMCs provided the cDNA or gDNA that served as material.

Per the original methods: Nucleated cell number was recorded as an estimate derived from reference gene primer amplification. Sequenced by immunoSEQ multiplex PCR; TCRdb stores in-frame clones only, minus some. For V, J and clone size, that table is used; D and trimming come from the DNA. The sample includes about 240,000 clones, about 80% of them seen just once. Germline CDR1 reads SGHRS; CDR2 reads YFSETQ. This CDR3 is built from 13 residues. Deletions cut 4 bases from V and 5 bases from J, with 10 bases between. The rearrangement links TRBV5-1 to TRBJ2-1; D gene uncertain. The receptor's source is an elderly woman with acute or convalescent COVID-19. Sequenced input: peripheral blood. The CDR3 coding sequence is TGCGCCAGCAGCCCTCATCGGGACAATGAGCAGTTCTTC. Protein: CASSPHRDNEQFF.